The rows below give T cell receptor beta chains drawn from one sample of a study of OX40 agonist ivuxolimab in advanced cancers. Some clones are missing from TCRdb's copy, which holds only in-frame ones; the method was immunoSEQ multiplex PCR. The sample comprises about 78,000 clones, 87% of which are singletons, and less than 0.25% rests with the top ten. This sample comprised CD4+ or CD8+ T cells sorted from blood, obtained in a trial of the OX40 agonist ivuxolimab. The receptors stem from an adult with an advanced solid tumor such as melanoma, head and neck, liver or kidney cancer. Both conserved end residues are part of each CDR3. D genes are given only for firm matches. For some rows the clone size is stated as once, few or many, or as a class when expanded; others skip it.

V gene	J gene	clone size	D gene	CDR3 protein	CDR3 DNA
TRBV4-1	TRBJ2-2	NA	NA	CASSHGGVGTGELFF	TGCGCCAGCAGCCATGGGGGAGTGGGCACCGGGGAGCTGTTTTTT
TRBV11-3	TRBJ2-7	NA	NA	CASSPGYEQYF	TGTGCCAGCAGCCCCGGGTACGAGCAGTACTTC
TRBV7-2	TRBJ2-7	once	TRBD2	CASRMTSGSLSF	TGTGCCAGCAGGATGACTAGCGGGAGTCTCTCCTTC
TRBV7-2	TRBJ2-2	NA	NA	CASSSGGFSGELFF	TGTGCCAGCAGCTCAGGTGGATTCTCCGGGGAGCTGTTTTTT
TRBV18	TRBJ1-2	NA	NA	CASSPTQGDGYTF	TGTGCCAGCTCACCGACACAGGGTGATGGCTACACCTTC
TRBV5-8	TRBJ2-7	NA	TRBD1	CASSSRLLRDRGTNEQYF	TGTGCTAGCAGCTCTCGCCTACTCCGGGACAGGGGAACGAACGAGCAGTACTTC
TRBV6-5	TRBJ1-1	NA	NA	CASTQGLEAFF	TGTGCCAGCACCCAGGGGTTGGAAGCTTTCTTT
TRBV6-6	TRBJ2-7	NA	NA	CASSYFRGGNYEQYF	TGTGCCAGCAGTTACTTCCGTGGAGGGAACTACGAGCAGTACTTC
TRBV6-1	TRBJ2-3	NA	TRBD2	CASSERGGRTDTQYF	TGTGCCAGCAGTGAAAGGGGCGGGAGGACAGATACGCAGTATTTT
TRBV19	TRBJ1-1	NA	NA	CASSLQGWMNTEAFF	TGTGCCAGTAGCTTGCAGGGGTGGATGAACACTGAAGCTTTCTTT
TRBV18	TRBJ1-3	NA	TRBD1	CASSPGQGAVVNGNTIYF	TGTGCCAGCTCACCGGGACAGGGGGCTGTTGTAAATGGAAACACCATATATTTT
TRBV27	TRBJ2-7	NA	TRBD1	CASSLSTGTAKRYEQYF	TGTGCCAGCAGTTTATCTACAGGGACAGCTAAAAGGTACGAGCAGTACTTC
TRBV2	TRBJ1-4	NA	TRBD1	CASSGQGNEKLFF	TGTGCCAGCAGTGGACAGGGGAATGAAAAACTGTTTTTT
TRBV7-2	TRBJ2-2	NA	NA	CASSLAGQGNTGELFF	TGTGCCAGCAGCTTAGCAGGGCAGGGGAACACCGGGGAGCTGTTTTTT
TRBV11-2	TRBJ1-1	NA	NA	CASSLVVGANTEAFF	TGTGCCAGCAGCTTGGTAGTGGGAGCGAACACTGAAGCTTTCTTT
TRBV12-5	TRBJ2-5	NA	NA	CASGPAGPTGETQYF	TGTGCTAGTGGTCCCGCGGGACCTACCGGGGAGACCCAGTACTTC
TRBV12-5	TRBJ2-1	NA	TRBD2	CASGLPLVSGNYNEQFF	TGTGCTAGTGGTTTGCCGCTAGTTAGCGGGAATTACAATGAGCAGTTCTTC
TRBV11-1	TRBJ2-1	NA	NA	CASRGNVYNEQFF	TGTGCCAGCAGGGGGAACGTCTACAATGAGCAGTTCTTC
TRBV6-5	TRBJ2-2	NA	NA	CASREQTGSGELFF	TGTGCCAGCAGGGAACAAACAGGGTCCGGGGAGCTGTTTTTT
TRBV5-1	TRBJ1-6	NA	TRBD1	CASSSGQGDNSPLHF	TGCGCCAGCAGCTCCGGACAGGGTGATAATTCACCCCTCCACTTT
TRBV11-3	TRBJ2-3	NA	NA	CASSQSPIGSYSDTQYF	TGTGCCAGCAGCCAGAGCCCCATCGGGAGTTACTCAGATACGCAGTATTTT
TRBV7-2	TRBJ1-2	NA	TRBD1	CASSTGDRVSFRYTF	TGTGCCAGCAGCACAGGGGACAGAGTTTCTTTTCGCTACACCTTC
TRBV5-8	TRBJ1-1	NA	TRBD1	CASSMTGAGTEAFF	TGTGCCAGCAGCATGACAGGGGCGGGCACTGAAGCTTTCTTT
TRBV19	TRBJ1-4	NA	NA	CASSTRQRELFF	TGTGCCAGTAGTACACGACAAAGGGAACTGTTTTTT
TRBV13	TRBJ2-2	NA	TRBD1	CASSTDRATGELFF	TGTGCCAGCAGCACTGACAGGGCCACCGGGGAGCTGTTTTTT
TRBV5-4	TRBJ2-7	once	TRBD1	CASSLGQGSYEQYF	TGTGCCAGCAGCCTGGGACAGGGTTCCTACGAGCAGTACTTC
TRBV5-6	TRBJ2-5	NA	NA	CASSFRQGETQYF	TGTGCCAGCAGCTTTAGGCAGGGAGAGACCCAGTACTTC
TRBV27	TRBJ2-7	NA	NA	CASSLFWGSYYEQYF	TGTGCCAGCAGTTTATTTTGGGGGAGCTACTACGAGCAGTACTTC
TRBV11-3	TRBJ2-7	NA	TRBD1	CASSKGTGGFYEQYF	TGTGCCAGCAGCAAGGGGACAGGGGGATTCTACGAGCAGTACTTC
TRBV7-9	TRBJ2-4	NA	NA	CASSSAGSGKNIQYF	TGTGCCAGCAGCTCAGCAGGGTCAGGCAAAAACATTCAGTACTTC
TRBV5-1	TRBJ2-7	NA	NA	CASSLEAQGSYEQYF	TGCGCCAGCAGCTTGGAAGCACAGGGAAGCTACGAGCAGTACTTC
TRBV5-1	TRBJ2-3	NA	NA	CASSSGVSRGYF	TGCGCCAGCAGCTCGGGAGTTAGCCGTGGGTATTTT
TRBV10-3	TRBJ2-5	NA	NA	CAISESKYSETQYF	TGTGCCATCAGTGAGTCGAAGTATTCAGAGACCCAGTACTTC
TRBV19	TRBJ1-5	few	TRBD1	CASQKITGGEQPQHF	TGTGCCAGTCAGAAAATAACAGGGGGCGAGCAGCCCCAGCATTTT
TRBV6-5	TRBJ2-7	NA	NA	CASAKYPTSYEQYF	TGTGCCAGCGCAAAATATCCGACCTCCTACGAGCAGTACTTC
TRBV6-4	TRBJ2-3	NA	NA	CASATSAADTQYF	TGTGCCAGCGCCACCTCCGCGGCCGATACGCAGTATTTT
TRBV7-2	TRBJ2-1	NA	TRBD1	CASSGSGQGAYEQFF	TGTGCCAGCAGCGGTTCGGGACAGGGGGCTTATGAGCAGTTCTTC
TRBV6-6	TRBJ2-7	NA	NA	CASSYPTPYEQYF	TGTGCCAGCAGTTACCCCACCCCCTACGAGCAGTACTTC
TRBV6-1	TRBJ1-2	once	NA	CASSERYYGEGYTF	TGTGCCAGCAGTGAAAGGTACTACGGGGAGGGCTACACCTTC
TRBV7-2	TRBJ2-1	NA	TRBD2	CASSLVLAGGGARNEQFF	TGTGCCAGCAGCTTAGTTCTAGCGGGAGGTGGGGCTCGCAATGAGCAGTTCTTC